The sequence of this T cell receptor beta chain was determined in a study of human T cells and chemical hapten exposure. CDR3 size: 16 residues. V was shortened by 4 bases and J by 0 bases, with 16 bases between the two germline ends. The germline V gene has CDR1 SGHRS and CDR2 YFSETQ. A few counts support this clonotype. The time point was: healthy volunteer bleed at 6 weeks. Researchers extracted total RNA from unfractionated whole blood. In the authors' methods: With a range of about 23,224 to 690,600, the median per sample was around 96,000 TCRs. TCRdb reprocessed the RACE reads with MiXCR, giving one entry per CDR3 protein. The authors' filters were not applied to this entry. The table shows fewer than 85,000 distinct CDR3 sequences, with 8.5% to 10% occurring only once.

V usage is TRBV5-1 and J usage is TRBJ1-1; perhaps TRBD1 as D (6 bases). The source of this sequence is a female donor in good health. Some clones in this sample may be carry-over from other donors' samples. The sequencing input was whole blood. CDR3 region: CASSARTGTLNTEAFF. The DNA for the CDR3 is TGCGCCAGCAGCGCGCGAACAGGGACTTTGAACACTGAAGCTTTCTTT.